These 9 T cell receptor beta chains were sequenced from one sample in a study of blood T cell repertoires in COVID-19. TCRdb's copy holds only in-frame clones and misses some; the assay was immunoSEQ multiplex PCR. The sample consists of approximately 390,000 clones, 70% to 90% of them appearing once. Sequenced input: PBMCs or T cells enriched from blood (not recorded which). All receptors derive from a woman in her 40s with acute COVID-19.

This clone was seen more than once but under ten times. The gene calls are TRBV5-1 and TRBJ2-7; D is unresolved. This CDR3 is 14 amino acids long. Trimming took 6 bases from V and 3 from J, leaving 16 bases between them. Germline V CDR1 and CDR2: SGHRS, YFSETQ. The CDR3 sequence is CASTSGTANYEQYF. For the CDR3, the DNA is TGCGCCAGCACGTCCGGAACAGCCAACTACGAGCAGTACTTC.

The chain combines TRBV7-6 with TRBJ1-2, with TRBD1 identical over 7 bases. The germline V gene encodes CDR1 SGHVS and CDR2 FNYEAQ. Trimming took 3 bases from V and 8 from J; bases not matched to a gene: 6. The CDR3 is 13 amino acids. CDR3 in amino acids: CASSLVTGEGYTF. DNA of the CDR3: TGTGCCAGCAGCTTGGTTACAGGGGAGGGCTACACCTTC.

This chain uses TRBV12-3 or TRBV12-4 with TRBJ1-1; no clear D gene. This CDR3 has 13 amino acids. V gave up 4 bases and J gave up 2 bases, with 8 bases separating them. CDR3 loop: CASSWTENTEAFF. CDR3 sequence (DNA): TGTGCCAGCAGTTGGACTGAAAACACTGAAGCTTTCTTT.

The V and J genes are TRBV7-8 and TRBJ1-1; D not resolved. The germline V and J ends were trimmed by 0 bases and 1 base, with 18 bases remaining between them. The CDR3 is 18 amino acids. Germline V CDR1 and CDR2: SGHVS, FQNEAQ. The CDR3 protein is CASSLAVVSMVSNTEAFF. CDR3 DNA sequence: TGTGCCAGCAGCTTAGCGGTGGTTTCTATGGTTTCGAACACTGAAGCTTTCTTT.

The DNA of the CDR3 is TGTGCCAGTACGAAGCTTCGGACAGGGGAAGAGACCCAGTACTTC. Its translation is CASTKLRTGEETQYF. This sequence joins TRBV2 and TRBJ2-5; 9 nucleotides match TRBD1. With V trimmed by 9 bases and J by 3 bases, 11 bases remained unmatched. This CDR3 spans 15 amino acids. The germline CDR1 and CDR2 sequences are SNHLY and FYNNEI.

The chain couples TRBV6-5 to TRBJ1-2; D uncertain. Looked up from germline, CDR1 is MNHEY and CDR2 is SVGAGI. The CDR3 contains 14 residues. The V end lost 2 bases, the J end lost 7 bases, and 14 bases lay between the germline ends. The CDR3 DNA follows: TGTGCCAGCAGTTACCGGGCGGGCCTAGCTGGCTACACCTTC. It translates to CASSYRAGLAGYTF.

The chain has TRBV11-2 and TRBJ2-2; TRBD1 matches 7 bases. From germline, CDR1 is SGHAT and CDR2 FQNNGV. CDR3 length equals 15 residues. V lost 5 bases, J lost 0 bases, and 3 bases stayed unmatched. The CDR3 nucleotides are TGTGCCAGCAGCCGACAGGGATCGAACACCGGGGAGCTGTTTTTT. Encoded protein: CASSRQGSNTGELFF. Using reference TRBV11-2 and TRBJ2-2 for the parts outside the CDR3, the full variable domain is EAGVAQSPRYKIIEKRQSVAFWCNPISGHATLYWYQQILGQGPKLLIQFQNNGVVDDSQLPKDRFSAERLKGVDSTLKIQPAKLEDSAVYLCASSRQGSNTGELFFGEGSRLTVL.

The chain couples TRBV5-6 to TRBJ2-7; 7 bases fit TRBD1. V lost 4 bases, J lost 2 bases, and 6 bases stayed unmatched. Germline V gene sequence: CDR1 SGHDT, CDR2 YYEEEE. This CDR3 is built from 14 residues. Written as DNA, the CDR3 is TGTGCCAGCAGCCGTCTCGGACAGGCCTACGAGCAGTACTTC. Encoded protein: CASSRLGQAYEQYF.

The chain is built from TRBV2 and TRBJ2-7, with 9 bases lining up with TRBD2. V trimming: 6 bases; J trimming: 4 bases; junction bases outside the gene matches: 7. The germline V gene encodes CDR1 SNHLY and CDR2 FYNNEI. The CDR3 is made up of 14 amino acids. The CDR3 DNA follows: TGTGCCAGCAGCGCCGGGACTAGCCCATACGAGCAGTACTTC. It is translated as CASSAGTSPYEQYF.